This TCR beta chain was obtained from a study of blood T cells in healthy people across ages. A J-beta primer mix and a sample-barcoded 5' primer were used in a second PCR of about 7 to 12 cycles. TCRdb ran MiXCR on the 5' RACE reads and lists one entry per CDR3 protein. Here the sample spans 950,000 to 1,200,000 distinct CDR3 sequences, around two fifths being singletons. The CDR3 spans 16 residues. Trimming removed 6 bases from V and 0 bases from J, with 14 bases in between. The donors, healthy Caucasians from Russia, were aged about 6 to 95. This TCR was recovered from a man between 18 and 35 years old in good health. The J gene is TRBJ2-2, the V gene TRBV12-3 or TRBV12-4; possibly TRBD2 for D (6 bases). Sample: blood. The CDR3 protein is CASRLSGAPNTGELFF. CDR3 nucleotides: TGTGCCAGCAGACTTAGCGGTGCACCGAACACCGGGGAGCTGTTTTTT.